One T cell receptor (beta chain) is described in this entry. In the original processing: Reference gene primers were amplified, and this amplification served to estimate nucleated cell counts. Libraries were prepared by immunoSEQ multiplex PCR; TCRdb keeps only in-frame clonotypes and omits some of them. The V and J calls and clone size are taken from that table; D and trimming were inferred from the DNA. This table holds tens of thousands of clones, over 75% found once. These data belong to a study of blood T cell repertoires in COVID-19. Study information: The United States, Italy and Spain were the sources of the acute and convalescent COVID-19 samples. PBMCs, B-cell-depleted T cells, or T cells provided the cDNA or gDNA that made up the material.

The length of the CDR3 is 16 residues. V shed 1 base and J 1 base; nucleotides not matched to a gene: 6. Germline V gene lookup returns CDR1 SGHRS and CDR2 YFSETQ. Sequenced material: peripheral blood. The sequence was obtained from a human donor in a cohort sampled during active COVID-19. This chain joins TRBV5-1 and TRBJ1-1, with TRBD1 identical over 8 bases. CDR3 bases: TGCGCCAGCAGCTTGAACAGGGGGATTGGGAACACTGAAGCTTTCTTT. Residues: CASSLNRGIGNTEAFF. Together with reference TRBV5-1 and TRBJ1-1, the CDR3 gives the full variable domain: KAGVTQTPRYLIKTRGQQVTLSCSPISGHRSVSWYQQTPGQGLQFLFEYFSETQRNKGNFPGRFSGRQFSNSRSEMNVSTLELGDSALYLCASSLNRGIGNTEAFFGQGTRLTVV.